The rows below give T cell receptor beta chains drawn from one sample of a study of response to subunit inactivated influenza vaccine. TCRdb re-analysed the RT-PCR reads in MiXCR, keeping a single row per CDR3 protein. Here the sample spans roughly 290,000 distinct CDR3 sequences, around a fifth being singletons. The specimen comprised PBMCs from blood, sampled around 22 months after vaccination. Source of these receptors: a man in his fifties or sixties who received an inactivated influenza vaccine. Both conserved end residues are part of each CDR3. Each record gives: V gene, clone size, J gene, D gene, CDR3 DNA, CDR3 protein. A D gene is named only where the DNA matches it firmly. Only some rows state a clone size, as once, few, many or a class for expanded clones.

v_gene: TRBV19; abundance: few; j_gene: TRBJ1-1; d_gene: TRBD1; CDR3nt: TGTGCCAGTAGTGGTAGGGGGCGGACTGAAGCTTTCTTT; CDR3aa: CASSGRGRTEAFF
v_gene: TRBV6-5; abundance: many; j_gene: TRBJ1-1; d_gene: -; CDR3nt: TGTGCCAGCAGTAACGACATCTTCTATTCTATCGGTTTCTTT; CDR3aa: CASSNDIFYSIGFF
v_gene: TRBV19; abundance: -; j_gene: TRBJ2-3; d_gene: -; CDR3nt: TGTGCCAGTAGTATAGTACGGTACCGCACAGATACGCAGTATTTT; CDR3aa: CASSIVRYRTDTQYF
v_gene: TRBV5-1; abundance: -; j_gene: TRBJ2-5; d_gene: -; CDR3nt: TGCGCCAGCAGCGTGCCCGCTAGAGGAGAGACCCAGTACTTC; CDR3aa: CASSVPARGETQYF
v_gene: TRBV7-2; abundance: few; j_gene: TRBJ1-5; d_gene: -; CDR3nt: TGTGCCAGCAGCCCCCGAAGTTATAGCAATCAGCCCCAGCATTTT; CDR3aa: CASSPRSYSNQPQHF
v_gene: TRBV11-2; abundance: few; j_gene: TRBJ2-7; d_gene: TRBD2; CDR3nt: TGTGCCAGCAGCTTAGCGCGCGGGGGCTACGAGCAGTACTTC; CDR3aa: CASSLARGGYEQYF
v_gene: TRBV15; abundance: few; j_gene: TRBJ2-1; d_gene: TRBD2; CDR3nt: TGTGCCACCAGCCCGAGGGGGCCTAGCGGGAGACACGAGCAGTTCTTC; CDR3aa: CATSPRGPSGRHEQFF
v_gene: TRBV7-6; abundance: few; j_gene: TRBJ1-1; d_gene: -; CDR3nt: TGTGCCAGCAGCTTAACCCGAGGGGGTTACACTGAAGCTTTCTTT; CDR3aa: CASSLTRGGYTEAFF
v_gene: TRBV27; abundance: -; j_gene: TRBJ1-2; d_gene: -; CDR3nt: TGTGCCAGCAGTTCCCTCAGGGGAGACTATGGCTACACCTTC; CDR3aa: CASSSLRGDYGYTF
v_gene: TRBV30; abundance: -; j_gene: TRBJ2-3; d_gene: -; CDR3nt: TGTGCCTGGAGTACCGACAGGTCAGGGACAGATACGCAGTATTTT; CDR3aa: CAWSTDRSGTDTQYF
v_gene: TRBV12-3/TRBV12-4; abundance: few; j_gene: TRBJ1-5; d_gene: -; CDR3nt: TGTGCCAGCAGTACGGGACTGAACCAGGATGCCCAGCATTTT; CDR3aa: CASSTGLNQDAQHF
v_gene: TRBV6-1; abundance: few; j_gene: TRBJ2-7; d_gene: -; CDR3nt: TGTGCCAGCAGTGTTATTACCTACGAGCAGTACTTC; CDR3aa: CASSVITYEQYF
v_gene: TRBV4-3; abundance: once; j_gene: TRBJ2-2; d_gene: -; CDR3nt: TGCGCCAGCAGCCAAGGATTAGGGAGGCGAGACACCGGGGAGCTGTTTTTT; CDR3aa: CASSQGLGRRDTGELFF
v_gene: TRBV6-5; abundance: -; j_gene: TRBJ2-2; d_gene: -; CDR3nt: TGTGCCAGCAGTTACTCGGTCGGATTCACCGGGGAGCTGTTTTTT; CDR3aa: CASSYSVGFTGELFF
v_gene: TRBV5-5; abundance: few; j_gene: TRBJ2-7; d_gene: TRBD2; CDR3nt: TGTGCCAGCAGCCCGGGACTAGGGGCCTACGAGCAGTACTTC; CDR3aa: CASSPGLGAYEQYF
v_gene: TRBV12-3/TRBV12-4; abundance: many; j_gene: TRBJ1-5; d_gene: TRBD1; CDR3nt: TGTGCCAGCATGATACAGGGGGCCGGTCAGCCCCAGCATTTT; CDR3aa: CASMIQGAGQPQHF
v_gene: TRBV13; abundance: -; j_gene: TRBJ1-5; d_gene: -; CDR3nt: TGTGCCAGCAGCTTAGGTAGCACGGGCAATCAGACCCAGCATTTT; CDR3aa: CASSLGSTGNQTQHF
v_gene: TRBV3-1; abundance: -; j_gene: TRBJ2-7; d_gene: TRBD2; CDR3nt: TGTGCCAGCAGCCCATACGGCGGGAGGGGGTCCTACGAGCAGTACTTC; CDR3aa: CASSPYGGRGSYEQYF
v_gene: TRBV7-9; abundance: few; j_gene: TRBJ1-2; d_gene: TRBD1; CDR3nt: TGTGCCAGCAGCCCCAGAGGGGGCGGCTACACCTTC; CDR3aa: CASSPRGGGYTF
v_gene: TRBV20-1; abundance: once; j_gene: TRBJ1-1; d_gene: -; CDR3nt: TGCAGTGCTAGAACCGGGACGGCGAACACTGGAGCTTTCTTT; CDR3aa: CSARTGTANTGAFF
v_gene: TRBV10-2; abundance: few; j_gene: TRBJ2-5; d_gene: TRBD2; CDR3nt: TGCGCCAGCAGTGAGACGGCTAGCGGGGGACCAACCCAGTACTTC; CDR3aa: CASSETASGGPTQYF
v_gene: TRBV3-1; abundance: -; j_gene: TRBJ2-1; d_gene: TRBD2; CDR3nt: TGTGCCAGCAGCCCCAGACTAGCCCATGAGCAGTTCTTC; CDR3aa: CASSPRLAHEQFF
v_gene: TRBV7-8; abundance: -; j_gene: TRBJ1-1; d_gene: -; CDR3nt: TGTGCCAGCAGTCATGGGGCTGGGAACACTGAAGCTTTCTTT; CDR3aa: CASSHGAGNTEAFF
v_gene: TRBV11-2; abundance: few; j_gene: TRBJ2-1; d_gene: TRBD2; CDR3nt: TGTGCCAGCAGCTTAAAGGAGGTGGTCCTAGCGGGGTACAATGAGCAGTTCTTC; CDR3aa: CASSLKEVVLAGYNEQFF
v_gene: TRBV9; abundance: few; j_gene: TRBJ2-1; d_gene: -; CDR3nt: TGTGCCAGCAGCGTAGGGGGTAGTATGGTTCCCCATGAGCAGTTCTTC; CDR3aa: CASSVGGSMVPHEQFF
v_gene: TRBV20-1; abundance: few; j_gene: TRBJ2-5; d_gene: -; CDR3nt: TGCAGTGCGGACGACAGGAGCCAAGAGACCCAGTACTTC; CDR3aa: CSADDRSQETQYF
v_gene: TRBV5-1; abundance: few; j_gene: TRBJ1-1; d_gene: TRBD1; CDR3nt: TGCGCCAGCGGGGACAGCCAGGTTAAAGCTTTCTTT; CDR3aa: CASGDSQVKAFF
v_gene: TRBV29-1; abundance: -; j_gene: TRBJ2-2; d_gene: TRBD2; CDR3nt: TGCAGCGCCGAGGGACTAGCGGGCAGGGACGGGGAGCTGTTTTTT; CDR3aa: CSAEGLAGRDGELFF
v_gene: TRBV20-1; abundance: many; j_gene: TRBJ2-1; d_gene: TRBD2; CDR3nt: TGCAGTGCTCGGGGAAGCGGGAGTAATGAGCAGTTCTTC; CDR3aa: CSARGSGSNEQFF
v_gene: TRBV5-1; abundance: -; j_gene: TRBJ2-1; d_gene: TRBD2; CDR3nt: TGCGCCAGCAGCTTGGGACTAGCGGGAGGTTTATCCTACAATGAGCAGTTCTTC; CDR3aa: CASSLGLAGGLSYNEQFF
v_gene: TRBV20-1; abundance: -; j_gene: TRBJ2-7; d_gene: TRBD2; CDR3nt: TGCAGTGCTAGAGATTTGGGACTAGGTGTCTACGAGCAGTACTTC; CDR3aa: CSARDLGLGVYEQYF
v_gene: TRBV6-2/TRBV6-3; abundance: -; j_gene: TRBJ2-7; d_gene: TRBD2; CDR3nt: TGTGCCAGCAGTTACTGGACTAGCGGGAGTTACGAGCAGTACTTC; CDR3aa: CASSYWTSGSYEQYF
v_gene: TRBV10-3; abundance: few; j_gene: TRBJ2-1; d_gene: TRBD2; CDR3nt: TGTGCCATCAGTGAGGGAATAGCGGGGGGGCCGCAGTTCTTC; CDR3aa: CAISEGIAGGPQFF
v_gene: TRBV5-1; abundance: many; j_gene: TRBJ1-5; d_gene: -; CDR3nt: TGCGCCAGCAGCTTTGATCAGGGGCCCCAGCATTTT; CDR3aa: CASSFDQGPQHF
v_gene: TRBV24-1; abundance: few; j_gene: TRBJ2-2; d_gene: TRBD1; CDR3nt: TGTGCCACCAGTGACCCCGGGACAGGGAACACCGGGGAGCTGTTTTTT; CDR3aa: CATSDPGTGNTGELFF
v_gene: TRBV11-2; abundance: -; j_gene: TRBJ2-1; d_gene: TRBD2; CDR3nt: TGTGCCAGCAGCTTTTTTGATAGCGGGAGGCGGAGGGACAATGAGCAGTTCTTC; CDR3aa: CASSFFDSGRRRDNEQFF
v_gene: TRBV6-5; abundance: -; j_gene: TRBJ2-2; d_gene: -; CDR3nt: TGTGCCAGCAGTTACTATCAGGGGATCACCGGGGAGCTGTTTTTT; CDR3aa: CASSYYQGITGELFF
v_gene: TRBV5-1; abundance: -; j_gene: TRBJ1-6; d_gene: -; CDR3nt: TGCGCCAGCAGCCTAGATAGGGGAACCAATTCACCCCTCCACTTT; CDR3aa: CASSLDRGTNSPLHF
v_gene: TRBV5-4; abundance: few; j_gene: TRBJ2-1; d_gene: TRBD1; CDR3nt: TGTGCCAGCAGCCGTGGACAGGGGTCCTACAATGAGCAGTTCTTC; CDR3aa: CASSRGQGSYNEQFF
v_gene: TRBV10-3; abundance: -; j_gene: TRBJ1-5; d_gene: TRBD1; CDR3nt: TGTGCCATCAGCCCGGGACAGGTCAATCAGCCCCAGCATTTT; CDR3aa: CAISPGQVNQPQHF
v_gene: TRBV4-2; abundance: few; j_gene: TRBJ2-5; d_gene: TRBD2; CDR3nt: TGTGCCAGCAGCCAAGGCGGGGGCCAAGAGACCCAGTACTTC; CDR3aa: CASSQGGGQETQYF
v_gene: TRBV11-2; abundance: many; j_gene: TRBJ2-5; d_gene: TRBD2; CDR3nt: TGTGCCAGCAGCTCCGACTGGACTAGCGGGGCTTACTCGAAGACCCAGTACTTC; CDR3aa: CASSSDWTSGAYSKTQYF
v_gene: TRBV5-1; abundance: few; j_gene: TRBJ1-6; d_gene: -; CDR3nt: TGCGCCAGCAGCTTGGTTGGGGTGGGTGGTGCTTCACCCCTCCACTTT; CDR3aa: CASSLVGVGGASPLHF
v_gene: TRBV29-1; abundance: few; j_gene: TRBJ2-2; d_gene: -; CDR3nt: TGCAGCGTTGGGGGGGATCGGGTCACCGGGGAGCTGTTTTTT; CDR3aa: CSVGGDRVTGELFF
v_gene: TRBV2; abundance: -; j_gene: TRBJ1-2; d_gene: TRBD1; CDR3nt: TGTGCCAGCAGAACCGGGACAGGGATTGTCTATGGCTACACCTTC; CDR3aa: CASRTGTGIVYGYTF